A single sample gave rise to the 25 T cell receptor beta chains below, sequenced in a study of cytomegalovirus exposure and HLA in healthy donors. Some clones are missing from TCRdb's copy, which holds only in-frame ones; the method was immunoSEQ multiplex PCR. The data hold some 150,000 clones, with 86% observed a single time. Sequenced: PBMCs. The receptors stem from a man in his late teens or twenties in good health and CMV-seropositive.

V usage is TRBV4-2 and J usage is TRBJ2-7, with TRBD2 matching over 7 bases. CDR1 is LGHNA, CDR2 YNFKEQ, per germline. The CDR3 consists of 17 residues. Germline trimming cut 0 bases from V and 2 bases from J; bases unmatched to any gene: 10. The CDR3 region is CASSQDLSSGTTYEQYF. The CDR3 coding sequence is TGTGCCAGCAGCCAAGACTTGTCTAGCGGAACTACCTACGAGCAGTACTTC.

The V call is TRBV6-1, the J call TRBJ1-5; D gene uncertain. Germline lookup yields CDR1 MNHNS and CDR2 SASEGT. This CDR3 is 15 amino acids long. V gave up 3 bases and J gave up 5 bases, with 14 bases separating them. CDR3 coding DNA: TGTGCCAGCAGTGATATAGGGCTCGGGGATCAGCCCCAGCATTTT. Residues: CASSDIGLGDQPQHF.

V and J are TRBV10-1 and TRBJ2-2, with 10 bases identical to TRBD1. This CDR3 contains 19 residues. V dropped 4 bases and J dropped 3; count of bases not matched to a gene: 14. In germline, CDR1 is WNHNN, CDR2 SYGVQD (reference sequence). The CDR3 protein is CASSGDRGLGGEYTGELFF. Here the CDR3 DNA reads TGCGCCAGCAGTGGAGACAGGGGGCTAGGGGGGGAATACACCGGGGAGCTGTTTTTT.

The chain couples TRBV6-5 to TRBJ2-7; a possible D gene is TRBD1 (5 bases). CDR3 length: 16 residues. The V gene's germline CDR1 is MNHEY and CDR2 SVGAGI. With 0 bases removed from V and 3 bases from J, the gap between germline ends came to 15 bases. CDR3 sequence reads: CASSYSGLTGYYEQYF. The CDR3 DNA reads TGTGCCAGCAGTTACTCGGGTCTAACAGGCTACTACGAGCAGTACTTC.

The genes are TRBV5-6 and TRBJ2-1; 10 bases are shared with TRBD2. This CDR3 spans 15 amino acids. V shed 4 bases, J shed 8 bases, and the junction held 9 bases outside the gene matches. CDR1 is SGHDT, CDR2 YYEEEE, per germline. In DNA form, the CDR3 reads TGTGCCAGCAGCCTGGGACTAGCGAACGGGGATGAGCAGTTCTTC. Translated, it gives CASSLGLANGDEQFF.

About this clone itself: Compared with germline, one end of the junction differs, possibly owing to a read error. This chain connects TRBV30 to TRBJ2-1, with 13 bases identical to TRBD2. Per the germline V gene, CDR1 is GTSNPN and CDR2 is SVGIG (reference sequence). This CDR3 is built from 12 residues. The CDR3 here is CAWSVVGLAGIF. In DNA, the CDR3 is TGTGCCTGGAGTGTAGTGGGACTAGCGGGGATCTTC.

The chain employs TRBV4-3 and TRBJ2-7, with D possibly TRBD1 on 5 matching bases. CDR3 size: 16 residues. Trimming removed 0 bases at V and 3 bases at J, with 15 bases between. The germline gives CDR1 LGHNA, CDR2 YSLEER. The DNA of the CDR3 is TGCGCCAGCAGCCAAGATGTCGAAGGGGCGTTCTACGAGCAGTACTTC. Amino acid sequence: CASSQDVEGAFYEQYF.

The CDR3 region is CASSLRDISYEQYF. The DNA for the CDR3 is TGTGCCAGCAGCCTCCGGGATATCTCCTACGAGCAGTACTTC. The genes are TRBV5-6 and TRBJ2-7; a possible D gene is TRBD2 (5 bases). Trimming cost V 4 bases and J 0 bases, with 11 bases left between them. The germline V gene has CDR1 SGHDT and CDR2 YYEEEE. The CDR3 length is 14 residues.

This chain uses TRBV19 with TRBJ2-7; 7 bases agree with TRBD2. Germline lookup yields CDR1 LNHDA and CDR2 SQIVND (reference sequence). The CDR3 contains 15 residues. V was pared by 4 bases and J by 2 bases, with 8 bases of the junction left unmatched. Here the CDR3 DNA reads TGTGCCAGTAGTACTTTTTGGGAGGGGACCTACGAGCAGTACTTC. It is translated as CASSTFWEGTYEQYF.

The chain links TRBV6-5 to TRBJ2-1; 11 bases fit TRBD2. The germline CDR1 and CDR2 sequences are MNHEY and SVGAGI. V was pared by 6 bases and J by 7 bases, with 5 bases of the junction left unmatched. CDR3 length equals 14 residues. CDR3 region: CASSPGLAENEQFF. The CDR3 DNA reads TGTGCCAGCAGCCCGGGACTAGCGGAGAATGAGCAGTTCTTC.

The gene calls are TRBV7-8 and TRBJ2-7; D possibly corresponds to TRBD1 (6 bases). V lost 3 bases to trimming and J lost 1 base, with 10 bases between them. CDR1 and CDR2 (germline): SGHVS, FQNEAQ. The CDR3 length is 14 residues. CDR3 DNA sequence: TGTGCCAGCAGCTTTATCGGGACATCCTACGAGCAGTACTTC. It translates to CASSFIGTSYEQYF.

DNA of the CDR3: TGTGCCAGCACTTCTTCGGACAGGGCCTACGAGCAGTACTTC. It specifies CASTSSDRAYEQYF. This chain links TRBV28 with TRBJ2-7; TRBD1 matches 8 bases. V lost 7 bases, J lost 2 bases, and 7 bases stayed unmatched. Germline V gene data show CDR1 as MDHEN and CDR2 as SYDVKM. The CDR3 length is 14 residues.

This rearrangement joins TRBV6-1 to TRBJ2-2, with no clear D. Germline V lookup: CDR1 MNHNS, CDR2 SASEGT. V was cut by 4 bases and J by 0 bases, with 9 bases left in between. This CDR3 region has 15 residues. The CDR3 region is CASSVMFANTGELFF. The CDR3 region has the DNA TGTGCCAGCAGTGTAATGTTCGCGAACACCGGGGAGCTGTTTTTT.

Written as DNA, the CDR3 is TGTGCCAGCAGTGTTCACTGGTCTGGAGGGGCAGATACGCAGTATTTT. Its translation: CASSVHWSGGADTQYF. The chain employs TRBV6-1 and TRBJ2-3; perhaps TRBD2 as D (6 bases). CDR1 MNHNS and CDR2 SASEGT come from the germline V gene. V was trimmed by 4 bases and J by 4 bases, leaving 18 bases between them. This CDR3 spans 16 amino acids.

The rearrangement uses TRBV18 and TRBJ2-7; 8 bases align to TRBD1. The CDR3 loop spans 12 amino acids. Looked up from germline, CDR1 is KGHSH and CDR2 is LQKENI. Trimming cost V 5 bases and J 5 bases; bases outside gene matches: 2. This CDR3 is CASSSGQDEQYF. The CDR3 DNA is TGTGCCAGCTCATCGGGACAGGACGAGCAGTACTTC.

CDR3 residues: CASRGGGKPQHF. The CDR3 region has the DNA TGTGCCAGCAGGGGGGGTGGTAAACCCCAGCATTTT. The chain recombines TRBV28 with TRBJ1-5; a weak D match, TRBD1 (5 bases). Deletions cut 6 bases from V and 10 bases from J, with 13 bases between. The CDR3 sequence is 12 residues long. Germline assignment: CDR1 MDHEN and CDR2 SYDVKM.

J is TRBJ2-7 and V is TRBV5-8; 10 bases agree with TRBD2. CDR3 length equals 15 residues. Germline trimming cut 1 base from V and 2 bases from J; bases unmatched to any gene: 3. Per germline, CDR1 SGHTS and CDR2 YDEGEE. Here the CDR3 reads CASSLRTSGTYEQYF. CDR3 sequence (DNA): TGTGCCAGCAGCTTGAGGACTAGCGGTACCTACGAGCAGTACTTC.

CDR3 loop: CATHYRDLNYGYTF. CDR3 nucleotide sequence: TGTGCCACACATTACAGGGATCTAAACTATGGCTACACCTTC. The chain recombines TRBV10-3 with TRBJ1-2, with a possible D match to TRBD1 (6 bases). Germline V CDR1 and CDR2: ENHRY, SYGVKD. Trimming shortened V by 10 bases and J by 2 bases, and 17 bases separated the two germline ends. The CDR3 consists of 14 residues.

The chain recombines TRBV7-2 with TRBJ2-7; no clear D. CDR1 SGHTA and CDR2 FQGNSA come from the germline V gene. V shed 0 bases and J shed 6 bases, with 3 bases lying between them. The CDR3 runs to 11 residues. DNA of the CDR3: TGTGCCAGCAGCTTAGCTCGCGAGCAGTACTTC. It is translated as CASSLAREQYF.

The chain employs TRBV5-6 and TRBJ1-2; the D is unclear. The CDR3 spans 11 residues. Trimming took 4 bases from V and 5 from J, leaving 6 bases between them. Per germline, CDR1 SGHDT and CDR2 YYEEEE. CDR3 sequence (DNA): TGTGCCAGCAGCACCAGGTATGGCTACACCTTC. It yields the protein CASSTRYGYTF.

V gene TRBV30 combines with J gene TRBJ2-5; 10 nucleotides match TRBD2. The CDR3 contains 15 residues. The V and J ends lost 4 bases and 5 bases, in that order; junction bases with no gene match: 10. Germline lookup yields CDR1 GTSNPN and CDR2 SVGIG (reference sequence). CDR3 DNA: TGTGCCTGGAAGGAAACTAGCGGGGTACGCGAGACCCAGTACTTC. It translates to CAWKETSGVRETQYF.

CDR3 amino acids: CAWSRPGQGYEKLFF. The CDR3 DNA reads as TGTGCCTGGAGTCGACCGGGACAGGGGTATGAAAAACTGTTTTTT. V is TRBV30 and J is TRBJ1-4; 10 bases fit TRBD1. From germline, CDR1 is GTSNPN and CDR2 SVGIG (reference sequence). The V segment lost 2 bases and the J segment 6 bases; nucleotides outside the gene matches: 6. The CDR3 is 15 amino acids. Complete variable domain (other parts from reference TRBV30 and TRBJ1-4): SQTIHQWPATLVQPVGSPLSLECTVEGTSNPNLYWYRQAAGRGLQLLFYSVGIGQISSEVPQNLSASRPQDRQFILSSKKLLLSDSGFYLCAWSRPGQGYEKLFFGSGTQLSVL.

J is TRBJ2-3 and V is TRBV7-9; possibly TRBD1 for D (6 bases). The CDR3 has 14 residues. Germline V gene sequence: CDR1 SEHNR, CDR2 FQNEAQ (reference sequence). V shed 8 bases and J shed 0 bases, with 12 bases lying between them. The CDR3 here is CASRGQYSTDTQYF. CDR3 sequence (DNA): TGTGCCAGCCGAGGACAGTATAGCACAGATACGCAGTATTTT.

The chain has TRBV9 and TRBJ1-2, with TRBD1 identical over 10 bases. The CDR3 consists of 17 residues. Germline V gene data show CDR1 as SGDLS and CDR2 as YYNGEE. J gave up 3 bases and V 4 bases, and 12 bases lay outside the gene matches. CDR3 nucleotide sequence: TGTGCCAGCAGCCCTCACCCTCCGGGGACAGGGGACTATGGCTACACCTTC. Its translation is CASSPHPPGTGDYGYTF.

The chain carries TRBV4-1 and TRBJ1-5; D is unclear. Trimming removed 5 bases from V and 0 bases from J, with 8 bases in between. The CDR3 is made up of 14 amino acids. Germline CDR1 is MGHRA and CDR2 is YSYEKL. Written as DNA, the CDR3 is TGCGCCAGCAGCTCCCTTTATAGCAATCAGCCCCAGCATTTT. Its translation is CASSSLYSNQPQHF.